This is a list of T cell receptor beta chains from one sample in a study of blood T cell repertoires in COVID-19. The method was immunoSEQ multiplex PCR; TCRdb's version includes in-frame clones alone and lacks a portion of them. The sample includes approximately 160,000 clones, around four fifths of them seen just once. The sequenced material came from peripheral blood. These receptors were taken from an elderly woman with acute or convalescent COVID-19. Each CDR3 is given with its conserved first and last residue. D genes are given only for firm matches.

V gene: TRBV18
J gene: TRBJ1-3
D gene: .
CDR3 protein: CASSQDSPGSGNTIYF

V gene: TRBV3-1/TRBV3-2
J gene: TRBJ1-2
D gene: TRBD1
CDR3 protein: CASSRGQGGGYTF

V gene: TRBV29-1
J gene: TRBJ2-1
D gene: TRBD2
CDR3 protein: CSVLPTSGRDYNEQFF

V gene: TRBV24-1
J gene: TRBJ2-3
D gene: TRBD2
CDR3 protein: CATSDASGGSTDTQYF

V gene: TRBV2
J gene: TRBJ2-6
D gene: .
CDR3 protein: CASEPGTGANVLTF

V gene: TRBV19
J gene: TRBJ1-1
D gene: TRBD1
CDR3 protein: CASSIQTGSTEAFF

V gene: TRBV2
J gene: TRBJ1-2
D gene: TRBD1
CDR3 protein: CARDAGGNYYGYTF

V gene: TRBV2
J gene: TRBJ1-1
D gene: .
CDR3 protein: CASSESRDIIEAFF

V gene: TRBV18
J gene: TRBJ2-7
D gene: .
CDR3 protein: CASSPTLYTYEQYF

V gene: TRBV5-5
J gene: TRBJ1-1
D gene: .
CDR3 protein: CASSRQDLTEAFF

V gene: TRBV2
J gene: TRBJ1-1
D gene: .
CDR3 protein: CASSKDRDTEAFF

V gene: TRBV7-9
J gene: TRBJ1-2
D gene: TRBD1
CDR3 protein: CASSPSGAGGFSVDYGYTF

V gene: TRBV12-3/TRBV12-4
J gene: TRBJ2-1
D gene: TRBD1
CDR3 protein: CASRGTVGVQFF

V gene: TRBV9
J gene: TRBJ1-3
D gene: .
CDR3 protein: CASSYRTEGNTIYF

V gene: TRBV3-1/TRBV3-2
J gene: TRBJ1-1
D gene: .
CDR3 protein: CASSRERGVTEAFF

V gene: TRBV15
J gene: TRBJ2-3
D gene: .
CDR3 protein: CATSRAGLGTQYF

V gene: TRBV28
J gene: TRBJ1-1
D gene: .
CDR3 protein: CASSLPSGNTEAFF

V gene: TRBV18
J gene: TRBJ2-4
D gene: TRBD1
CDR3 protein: CASSPLTGTGSLTQSKNIQYF

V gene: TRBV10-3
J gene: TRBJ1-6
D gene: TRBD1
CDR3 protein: CAISQGQNNSPLHF

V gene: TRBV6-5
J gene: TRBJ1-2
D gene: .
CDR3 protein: CASRPGGFYGYTF

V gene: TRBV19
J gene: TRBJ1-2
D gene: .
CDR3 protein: CASSLRPRVDGYTF

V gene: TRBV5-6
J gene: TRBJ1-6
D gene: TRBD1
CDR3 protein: CASSLEGQLSSYNSPLHF

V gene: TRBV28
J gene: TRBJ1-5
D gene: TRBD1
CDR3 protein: CASSSIGGAAQPQHF

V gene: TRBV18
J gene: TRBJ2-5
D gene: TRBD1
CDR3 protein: CASSPVGGQGQETQYF

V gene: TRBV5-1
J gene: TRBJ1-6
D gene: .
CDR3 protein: CASSSDSNNSPLHF

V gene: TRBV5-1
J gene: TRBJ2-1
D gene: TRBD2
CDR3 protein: CASSFGGSSGRSLNEQFF

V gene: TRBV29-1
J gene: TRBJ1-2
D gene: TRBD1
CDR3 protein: CSVEGTGAGGYTF